The 27 T cell receptor beta chains given below trace back to one sample, sequenced in a study of blood T cell repertoires in COVID-19. Generated by immunoSEQ multiplex PCR, the TCRdb table keeps only in-frame clones and is missing some. The table includes about 140,000 clones, approximately 88% detected once. The material sequenced was peripheral blood. These receptors came from a man between 60 and 70 years old with active or convalescent COVID-19.

The rearrangement joins TRBV7-8 to TRBJ2-1; 11 bases align to TRBD2. The CDR3 spans 18 residues. CDR1 SGHVS and CDR2 FQNEAQ come from the germline V gene. J lost 4 bases, V lost 1 base, and 9 bases had no gene match. CDR3 bases: TGTGCCAGCAGCTTAGTTAGGGCTAGCGGGAGGAGGTACAATGAGCAGTTCTTC. Protein: CASSLVRASGRRYNEQFF.

This chain links TRBV18 with TRBJ2-2; no clear D gene. CDR3 length: 12 amino acids. Trimming took 0 bases from V and 8 from J, leaving 4 bases between them. Per the germline V gene, CDR1 is KGHSH and CDR2 is LQKENI. The CDR3: CASSPPRGELFF. Here the CDR3 DNA reads TGTGCCAGCTCACCACCCAGAGGGGAGCTGTTTTTT.

The V gene is TRBV7-3, the J gene TRBJ2-3; D remains ambiguous. The V end was cut by 3 bases, the J end by 1 base, with 5 bases between. The germline V gene encodes CDR1 SGHTA and CDR2 FQGTGA. The CDR3 sequence is 13 residues long. In DNA, the CDR3 is TGTGCCAGCAGCTTGCAGGGCACAGATACGCAGTATTTT. Protein product: CASSLQGTDTQYF. Together with reference TRBV7-3 and TRBJ2-3, the CDR3 gives the full variable domain: GAGVSQTPSNKVTEKGKYVELRCDPISGHTALYWYRQSLGQGPEFLIYFQGTGAADDSGLPNDRFFAVRPEGSVSTLKIQRTERGDSAVYLCASSLQGTDTQYFGPGTRLTVL.

A word on this clone: This sample includes further DNA sequences coding for the same CDR3. This chain links TRBV5-1 with TRBJ1-6; D ambiguous. This CDR3 contains 13 residues. The ends were cut back, 0 bases at V and 10 bases at J, with 8 bases in the middle. Germline CDR1 and CDR2: SGHRS and YFSETQ. Written as DNA, the CDR3 is TGCGCCAGCAGCTTGGAAGAGAACTCACCCCTCCACTTT. Residues: CASSLEENSPLHF.

The rearrangement links TRBV5-1 to TRBJ1-1, with 8 bases fitting TRBD1. CDR3 length equals 14 residues. CDR1 SGHRS and CDR2 YFSETQ come from the germline V gene. With 3 bases clipped from V and 5 bases from J, the junction kept 6 bases outside the gene matches. The CDR3 is CASSSQGAKTEAFF. CDR3 bases: TGCGCCAGCAGCTCGCAGGGGGCGAAGACTGAAGCTTTCTTT.

The chain carries TRBV7-9 and TRBJ1-4, with 10 bases matching TRBD1. J gave up 8 bases and V 5 bases, and 8 bases lay outside the gene matches. This CDR3 spans 15 amino acids. Germline CDR1 SEHNR, CDR2 FQNEAQ (reference sequence). The CDR3 sequence: CASSLDRGRGEKLFF. CDR3 coding DNA: TGTGCCAGCAGCCTAGACAGGGGGCGAGGAGAAAAACTGTTTTTT.

The chain is built from TRBV12-5 and TRBJ2-5; D is uncertain. V lost 1 base to trimming and J lost 0 bases, with 6 bases between them. The CDR3 runs to 14 residues. The germline CDR1 and CDR2 sequences are LGHNT and FRNRAP. DNA of the CDR3: TGTGCTAGTGGTTTGGACACGTACCAAGAGACCCAGTACTTC. It is translated as CASGLDTYQETQYF. The entire variable domain, with the rest obtained from reference TRBV12-5 and TRBJ2-5, is as follows: DARVTQTPRHKVTEMGQEVTMRCQPILGHNTVFWYRQTMMQGLELLAYFRNRAPLDDSGMPKDRFSAEMPDATLATLKIQPSEPRDSAVYFCASGLDTYQETQYFGPGTRLLVL.

This chain links TRBV27 with TRBJ2-7; tentatively, D is TRBD1 (7 bases). Germline CDR1 is MNHEY and CDR2 is SMNVEV (reference sequence). Trimming removed 5 bases from V and 3 bases from J, with 14 bases in between. The CDR3 extends over 14 amino acids. CDR3 in amino acids: CASSMAGGLYEQYF. The CDR3 DNA sequence: TGTGCCAGCAGTATGGCAGGGGGACTCTACGAGCAGTACTTC.

This clone was recorded only once. The chain carries TRBV4-1 and TRBJ1-1; possible D gene TRBD1, 6 bases. CDR3 size: 13 residues. Trimming pared 2 bases from V and 5 bases from J, leaving 9 bases between. CDR1 is MGHRA, CDR2 YSYEKL, per germline. DNA for the CDR3: TGCGCCAGCAGCCAAAACAGGGTGACTGAAGCTTTCTTT. The encoded protein is CASSQNRVTEAFF.

The chain uses TRBV7-2 and TRBJ1-1; TRBD1 matches 7 bases. The J segment lost 7 bases and the V segment lost 3 bases, leaving 17 bases of the junction unmatched. This CDR3 is built from 17 residues. Per the germline V gene, CDR1 is SGHTA and CDR2 is FQGNSA. CDR3 nucleotide sequence: TGTGCCAGCAGCTTGCGGTACTGGGCTGGGACAGAGTTTGAAGCTTTCTTT. Translating gives CASSLRYWAGTEFEAFF. Combining the CDR3 with reference TRBV7-2 and TRBJ1-1 gives the whole variable domain GAGVSQSPSNKVTEKGKDVELRCDPISGHTALYWYRQSLGQGLEFLIYFQGNSAPDKSGLPSDRFSAERTGGSVSTLTIQRTQQEDSAVYLCASSLRYWAGTEFEAFFGQGTRLTVV.

The chain has TRBV11-1 and TRBJ1-3; TRBD1 matches at 7 bases. V dropped 6 bases and J dropped 2; count of bases not matched to a gene: 7. The germline V gene encodes CDR1 SGHAT and CDR2 FQDESV (reference sequence). The CDR3 has 15 residues. CDR3 sequence: CASRWTGGTGNTIYF. CDR3 sequence (DNA): TGTGCCAGCAGATGGACAGGTGGGACTGGAAACACCATATATTTT.

The chain couples TRBV28 to TRBJ2-3; weak D call: TRBD2 (6 bases). The CDR3 totals 15 residues. V was shortened by 6 bases and J by 3 bases, with 16 bases between the two germline ends. Germline-derived CDR1 and CDR2 are MDHEN and SYDVKM. DNA for the CDR3: TGTGCCAGCAGCCGCCGGAGACTAGGTACAGATACGCAGTATTTT. Protein sequence: CASSRRRLGTDTQYF.

This chain uses TRBV27 with TRBJ1-2; D may be TRBD1 (6 bases). CDR1 and CDR2 (germline): MNHEY, SMNVEV (reference sequence). The CDR3 is 13 residues long. Deletions cut 4 bases from V and 0 bases from J, with 6 bases between. CDR3 amino acids: CASSWDTNYGYTF. The DNA for the CDR3 is TGTGCCAGCAGTTGGGACACTAACTATGGCTACACCTTC.

The chain joins TRBV14 to TRBJ2-1; 12 positions agree with TRBD2. CDR1 SGHDN and CDR2 FVKESK come from the germline V gene. This CDR3 comprises 16 residues. V shed 4 bases and J 5 bases; nucleotides not matched to a gene: 6. As DNA, the CDR3 is TGTGCCAGCAGCCCGACTAGCGGGAGACAACACAATGAGCAGTTCTTC. Its protein is CASSPTSGRQHNEQFF.

This clone came up many times. The chain is built from TRBV15 and TRBJ2-7; 11 bases align to TRBD1. The CDR3 spans 14 residues. Germline V gives CDR1 LNHNV, CDR2 YYDKDF (reference sequence). The V and J ends lost 5 bases and 4 bases, in that order; junction bases with no gene match: 4. The CDR3 here is CATSPGTGGYEQYF. CDR3 bases: TGTGCCACCAGCCCCGGGACAGGGGGATACGAGCAGTACTTC.

The gene calls are TRBV10-3 and TRBJ2-7; D ambiguous. Germline CDR1 and CDR2: ENHRY and SYGVKD. This CDR3 has 11 residues. The V end was cut by 5 bases, the J end by 6 bases, with 8 bases between. The CDR3: CAISIHSEQYF. CDR3 sequence (DNA): TGTGCCATCAGTATACACAGCGAGCAGTACTTC.

The chain recombines TRBV24-1 with TRBJ1-5; TRBD1 matches at 9 bases. After removal of 4 bases from V and 2 bases from J, the junction contained 11 bases not matched to a gene. CDR3 length: 18 amino acids. Germline-derived CDR1 and CDR2 are KGHDR and SFDVKD. This CDR3 is CATSEAGTGNSGNQPQHF. The CDR3 nucleotides are TGTGCCACCAGTGAAGCCGGGACAGGGAATAGTGGCAATCAGCCCCAGCATTTT.

The chain employs TRBV5-4 and TRBJ2-5; 7 bases are a match to TRBD1. Trimming at V came to 4 bases and at J to 0 bases, leaving 3 bases not matched to a gene. This CDR3 has 14 amino acids. Germline V lookup: CDR1 SGHNT, CDR2 YYREEE (reference sequence). The CDR3 reads CASSQGQNQETQYF. The CDR3 DNA sequence: TGTGCCAGCAGCCAGGGACAGAACCAAGAGACCCAGTACTTC.

The chain has TRBV5-1 and TRBJ2-7, with D hard to call. This CDR3 has 14 amino acids. Germline-derived CDR1 and CDR2 are SGHRS and YFSETQ. V lost 4 bases to trimming and J lost 3 bases, with 14 bases between them. In nucleotides, the CDR3 is TGCGCCAGCAGCCCGCCCCCGCCGCGCTACGAGCAGTACTTC. Translating it yields CASSPPPPRYEQYF.

This clone came up once. V is TRBV6-6 and J is TRBJ2-3; 13 nucleotides line up with TRBD2. The CDR3 is 16 residues long. Germline values: CDR1 MNHNY, CDR2 SVGAGI (reference sequence). V shed 5 bases and J 0 bases; nucleotides not matched to a gene: 2. This chain's CDR3 is CASSGTSGTSTDTQYF. The DNA for the CDR3 is TGTGCCAGCAGTGGGACTAGCGGGACTAGCACAGATACGCAGTATTTT.

The chain carries TRBV27 and TRBJ2-7; D is ambiguous. This CDR3 has 15 amino acids. Germline V gene lookup returns CDR1 MNHEY and CDR2 SMNVEV (reference sequence). The ends were cut back, 7 bases at V and 5 bases at J, with 21 bases in the middle. The CDR3 DNA reads TGTGCCAGCACCCTATCACCGTTATCGCCGCACGAGCAGTACTTC. Amino acid sequence: CASTLSPLSPHEQYF.

The chain employs TRBV2 and TRBJ2-3; the D is unclear. The V gene lost 0 bases and the J gene lost 7 bases, with 14 bases spanning the gap. The CDR3 is 15 residues long. CDR1 is SNHLY, CDR2 FYNNEI, per germline. The CDR3 here is CASSEANTVSYTQYF. The CDR3 DNA reads TGTGCCAGCAGTGAAGCGAACACAGTCAGTTATACGCAGTATTTT.

The rearrangement joins TRBV28 to TRBJ1-5; D is possibly TRBD1 (5 bases). The CDR3 loop spans 14 amino acids. The V and J ends lost 1 base and 5 bases respectively, with 9 bases between them. Germline V gene lookup returns CDR1 MDHEN and CDR2 SYDVKM. The CDR3 sequence is CASSLFTRDQPQHF. Here the CDR3 DNA reads TGTGCCAGCAGTTTATTTACCAGGGATCAGCCCCAGCATTTT.

The chain carries TRBV28 and TRBJ1-5; 10 bases are shared with TRBD1. V lost 6 bases, J lost 7 bases, and 12 bases stayed unmatched. CDR3 length: 16 amino acids. Germline V CDR1 and CDR2: MDHEN, SYDVKM. CDR3 in DNA: TGTGCCAGCAGCCGCCGGGACAGGGGCTCCAGACAGCCCCAGCATTTT. Translation: CASSRRDRGSRQPQHF.

The V gene is TRBV5-1, the J gene TRBJ2-2; 12 positions match TRBD2. There are 20 residues in the CDR3. CDR1 is SGHRS, CDR2 YFSETQ, per germline. Losses at the gene ends were 4 bases for V and 4 bases for J; bases not matched to a gene: 17. CDR3 in DNA: TGCGCCAGCAGCCACACCACTTCCGGGACTAGCGGGCGAGGCACCGGGGAGCTGTTTTTT. It specifies CASSHTTSGTSGRGTGELFF.

V and J are TRBV6-2 or TRBV6-3 and TRBJ2-1; 14 nucleotides align to TRBD2. After removal of 1 base from V and 3 bases from J, the junction contained 5 bases not matched to a gene. The germline V gene encodes CDR1 MNHEY and CDR2 SVGEGT. This CDR3 is built from 18 residues. The chain's CDR3 is CASSYLGLAGVIYNEQFF. The CDR3, as DNA: TGTGCCAGCAGTTACTTGGGACTAGCGGGAGTAATCTACAATGAGCAGTTCTTC.

The J gene is TRBJ2-7, the V gene TRBV19, with 7 bases lining up with TRBD2. The CDR3 covers 14 residues. V lost 4 bases, J lost 0 bases, and 3 bases stayed unmatched. Germline lookup yields CDR1 LNHDA and CDR2 SQIVND (reference sequence). In DNA, the CDR3 is TGTGCCAGTAGTAGAGGACTAGTCTCCTACGAGCAGTACTTC. This gives the protein CASSRGLVSYEQYF. Together with reference TRBV19 and TRBJ2-7, the CDR3 gives the full variable domain: DGGITQSPKYLFRKEGQNVTLSCEQNLNHDAMYWYRQDPGQGLRLIYYSQIVNDFQKGDIAEGYSVSREKKESFPLTVTSAQKNPTAFYLCASSRGLVSYEQYFGPGTRLTVT.